A selection of T cell receptor delta chains follows, all from one sample in a study of DNA immune sequencing with unique molecular identifiers. TCRdb reprocessed the multiplex PCR reads using CATT. This sample has 2,500 to 3,000 delta-chain clones, with 14% found just once. Sequenced input: gamma-delta T cells from PBMCs. The receptors shown here come from a human donor in good health. The CDR3 runs from the conserved cysteine through the conserved F or W. Each record gives: J gene, V gene, CDR3 protein.

J gene: TRDJ1
V gene: TRDV2
CDR3 protein: CACDTVGPWGITDKLIF

J gene: TRDJ1
V gene: TRDV2
CDR3 protein: CACDPASYWGTTYTDKLIF

J gene: TRDJ1
V gene: TRDV2
CDR3 protein: CACDALLGDTEADKLIF

J gene: TRDJ1
V gene: TRDV2
CDR3 protein: CACDHIGGGSRTPDKLIF

J gene: TRDJ1
V gene: TRDV1
CDR3 protein: CALGDFRTFLAKYTDKLIF

J gene: TRDJ3
V gene: TRDV2
CDR3 protein: CACDTVLGTPAWDTRQMFF

J gene: TRDJ1
V gene: TRDV3
CDR3 protein: CAFSSLMVFAGNAKLIF

J gene: TRDJ1
V gene: TRDV1
CDR3 protein: CALGVRGGIVRSKLIF

J gene: TRDJ1
V gene: TRDV3
CDR3 protein: CAFNCLTGGGFNTDKLIF

J gene: TRDJ1
V gene: TRDV2
CDR3 protein: CACGQWDRDTDKLIF

J gene: TRDJ1
V gene: TRDV2
CDR3 protein: CACDRLLGGDTRTADKLIF

J gene: TRDJ1
V gene: TRDV3
CDR3 protein: CAFTSGPSIVWGANTDKLIF

J gene: TRDJ3
V gene: TRDV2
CDR3 protein: CACDTSFGIPSSWDTRQMFF

J gene: TRDJ3
V gene: TRDV2
CDR3 protein: CACDTLGATSAWDTRQMFF

J gene: TRDJ1
V gene: TRDV2
CDR3 protein: CACDGMGDTKVDKLIF

J gene: TRDJ3
V gene: TRDV2
CDR3 protein: CACDVLLGESSSWDTRQMFF

J gene: TRDJ1
V gene: TRDV3
CDR3 protein: CASCIASDKLIF

J gene: TRDJ1
V gene: TRDV2
CDR3 protein: CACVYRVGGYAVYDKLIF

J gene: TRDJ1
V gene: TRDV2
CDR3 protein: CACDTLGDRRSLTDKLIF

J gene: TRDJ1
V gene: TRDV2
CDR3 protein: CACDTLGTGLDPKLIF

J gene: TRDJ3
V gene: TRDV2
CDR3 protein: CACDVALGSWDTRQMFF

J gene: TRDJ2
V gene: TRDV1
CDR3 protein: CALGDNRWDPTLTAQLFF

J gene: TRDJ1
V gene: TRDV3
CDR3 protein: CAFAPIRGSGADKLIF

J gene: TRDJ1
V gene: TRDV2
CDR3 protein: CACDSLLGDTGPDKLIF

J gene: TRDJ1
V gene: TRDV2
CDR3 protein: CACDLLGDHINVYTDKLIF

J gene: TRDJ1
V gene: TRDV3
CDR3 protein: CAFSDNWKDRGLGDTTDKLIF

J gene: TRDJ1
V gene: TRDV1
CDR3 protein: CALGELDTDAITGGPGTRYTDKLIF

J gene: TRDJ1
V gene: TRDV2
CDR3 protein: CACDTVGGRYTDKLIF

J gene: TRDJ2
V gene: TRDV2
CDR3 protein: CACDTVGPTGPRGINGSQLFF

J gene: TRDJ1
V gene: TRDV1
CDR3 protein: CALGENLRRAGVTVTDKLIF

J gene: TRDJ1
V gene: TRDV2
CDR3 protein: CACDILGLGDTAADKLIF

J gene: TRDJ1
V gene: TRDV2
CDR3 protein: CACDTLSQGADKLIF